The clone carrying this T cell receptor beta chain has a handful of counts. Antigen specificity is unknown. The authors reverse transcribed all of the isolated RNA, so sequencing captured expressed TCRB transcripts. Naive, central memory and regulatory T cell samples averaged about 3.57 million reads. Profiled with immunoSEQ multiplex PCR; TCRdb holds only in-frame clones, not every one. The table has 600,000 to 750,000 clones, around 12% seen once. The data were taken from a study of beta chain features in type 1 diabetes. Looking at the study overall: Regarding age, gender and cell yields, patients proved similar to healthy donors.

Per germline, CDR1 MNHNY and CDR2 SVGAGI (reference sequence). This CDR3 region has 14 residues. Trimming at V came to 7 bases and at J to 7 bases, leaving 9 bases not matched to a gene. Study-level results: Moderately but significantly shorter TCRB CDR3s were found in Type 1 diabetes patients in all four CD4+ subsets.

The receptor's source is a man younger than 45 with type 1 diabetes. Input material: naive CD4+ T cells from blood. The V gene is TRBV6-6, the J gene TRBJ2-4, with TRBD2 matching 8 bases. The CDR3: CASINSGLANIQYF. The CDR3 coding sequence is TGTGCCAGCATCAACTCCGGACTAGCTAACATTCAGTACTTC.